The clone carrying this T cell receptor (beta chain) was seen only a few times. Its antigen is currently unknown. V was trimmed by 6 bases and J by 5 bases, leaving 17 bases between them. The CDR3 has 14 amino acids. The germline V gene encodes CDR1 MDHEN and CDR2 SYDVKM. Anyone with autoimmune disease history or systemic immunosuppression was excluded. Sequencing was performed with immunoSEQ multiplex PCR; in TCRdb, only in-frame clones are kept and a portion is missing. The sample holds about 20,000 clones, approximately 70% seen once. This entry belongs to a study of OX40 agonist ivuxolimab in advanced cancers. Background on the study: Earlier anti-PD-1, anti-PD-L1 or anti-CTLA-4 therapy was permitted; roughly 40% had received some. Overall study findings and caveats: Averaging showed that CD8+ T cells had more expanded clones than CD4+ did. Several nonresponders also turned out to have low normalized T-cell clonal expansion.

The specimen was CD4+ or CD8+ T cells sorted from blood, collected in a trial of the OX40 agonist ivuxolimab. The chain recombines TRBV28 with TRBJ2-7, with unresolved D. The sequence derives from an adult with an advanced solid tumor such as melanoma, head and neck, liver or kidney cancer. CDR3 sequence (DNA): TGTGCCAGCAGCGGACCATTAAAGACACACGAGCAGTACTTC. Protein: CASSGPLKTHEQYF.